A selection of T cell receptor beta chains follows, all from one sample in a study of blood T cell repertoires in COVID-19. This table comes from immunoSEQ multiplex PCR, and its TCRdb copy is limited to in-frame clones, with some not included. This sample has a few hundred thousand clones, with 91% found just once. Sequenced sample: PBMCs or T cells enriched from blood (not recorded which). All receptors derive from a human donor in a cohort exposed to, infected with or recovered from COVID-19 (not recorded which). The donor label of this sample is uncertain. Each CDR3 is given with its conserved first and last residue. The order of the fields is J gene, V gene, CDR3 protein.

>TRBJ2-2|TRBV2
CASSVGGNGAGELFF
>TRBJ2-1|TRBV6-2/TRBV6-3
CASSTGGLGILNEQFF
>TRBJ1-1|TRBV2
CASSVADRVINTEAFF
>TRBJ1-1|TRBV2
CASSDRDGTEAFF
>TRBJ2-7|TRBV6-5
CASTPETGGSYEQYF
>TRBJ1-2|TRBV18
CASSPSRDYGYTF
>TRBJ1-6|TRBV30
CAWSVWGGLSPLHF
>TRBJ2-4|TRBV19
CASRGQIHRKNIQYF
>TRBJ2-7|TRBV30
CAWSVDRGHEQYF
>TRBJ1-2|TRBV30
CAWSVSSPPSGYTF
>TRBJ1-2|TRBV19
CASSIKRRDYGYTF
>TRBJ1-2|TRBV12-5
CASGLGRGGYGYTF
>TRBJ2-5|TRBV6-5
CATSPAYQETQYF
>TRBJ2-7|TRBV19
CASSIGGNSYEQYF
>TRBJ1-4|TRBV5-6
CASSPGTSLEKLFF
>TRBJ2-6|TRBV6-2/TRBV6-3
CASSAGGLLSGANVLTF
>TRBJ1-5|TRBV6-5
CASSYSRAAEWPQHF
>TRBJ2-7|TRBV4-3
CASSRGTGGYEQYF
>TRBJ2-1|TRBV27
CASSYVAGGINEQFF
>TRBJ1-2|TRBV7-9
CASSVDQGQDGYTF
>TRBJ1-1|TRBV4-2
CASSPQGARGAFF
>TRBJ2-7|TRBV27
CASRSSSGGNLGEQYF
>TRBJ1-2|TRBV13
CASSPRDSLQYGYTF
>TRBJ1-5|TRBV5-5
CASSRDSNQPQHF
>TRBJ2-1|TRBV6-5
CASSYSNRGPYNEQFF
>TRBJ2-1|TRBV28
CASSGAGGVNEQFF
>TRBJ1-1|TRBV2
CASVGPKGRGAEAFF
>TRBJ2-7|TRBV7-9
CASSRRDRVYEQYF
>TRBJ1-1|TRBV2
CASSEDRVLIEAFF
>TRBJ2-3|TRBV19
CASSIKVSRPSTDTQYF
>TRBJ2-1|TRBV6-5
CASTRDRGYNEQFF
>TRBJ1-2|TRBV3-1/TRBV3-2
CASSRLGQGGYGYTF
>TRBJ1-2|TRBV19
CASRGRTGNYGYTF
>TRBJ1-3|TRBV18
CASSPTLGQVYSGNTIYF
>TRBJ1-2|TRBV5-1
CASSLGAGDYGYTF
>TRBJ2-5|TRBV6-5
CASSPDRNQETQYF
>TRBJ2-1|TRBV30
CAWSSLWNEQFF
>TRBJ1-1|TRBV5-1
CASSPAREGNTEAFF
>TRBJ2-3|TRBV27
CASSYGVQDTQYF
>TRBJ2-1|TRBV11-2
CASSFGLKHIEQFF
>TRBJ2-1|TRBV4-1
CASSWPGQGSNEQFF
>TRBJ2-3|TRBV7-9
CASSLDSDTQYF
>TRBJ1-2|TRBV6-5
CASRPDIANYGYTF
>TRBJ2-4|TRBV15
CATSRDRVNIQYF
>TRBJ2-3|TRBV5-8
CASSSHTDTQYF
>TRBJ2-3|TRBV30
CAWSKRGLTHTQYF
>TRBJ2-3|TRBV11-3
CASSETSGGTQYF
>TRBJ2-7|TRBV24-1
CATASGASYEQYF
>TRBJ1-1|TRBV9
CASSVLTGNPRTEAFF
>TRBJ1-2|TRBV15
CATSRVDRDNYGYTF
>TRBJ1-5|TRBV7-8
CASHPSRVQGNQPQHF
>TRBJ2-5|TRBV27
CASSIRTSGGLQETQYF
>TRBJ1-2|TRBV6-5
CASSYGQGGYGYTF
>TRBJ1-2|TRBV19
CASIFPGTIDGYTF
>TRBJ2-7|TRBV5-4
CASSDLDRDGPYEQYF
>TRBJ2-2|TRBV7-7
CASSPRTSVDAGELFF
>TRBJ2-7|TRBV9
CASSVGAGLMFEQYF
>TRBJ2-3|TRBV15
CATGPGIEGASTDTQYF
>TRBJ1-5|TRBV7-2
CASSETSDQPQHF
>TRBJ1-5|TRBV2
CASSELVSNQPQHF